This T cell receptor (beta chain) originates from a study of blood T cell repertoires in COVID-19. Germline CDR1 is MDHEN and CDR2 is SYDVKM. V shed 5 bases, J shed 7 bases, and the junction held 11 bases outside the gene matches. This CDR3 is built from 16 residues. TCRdb's table, derived via immunoSEQ multiplex PCR, lists solely in-frame clones and lacks some. The sample yields about 260,000 clones, about 82% seen once. This receptor was obtained from a woman aged 45-60 years who had recovered from COVID-19. The sequenced sample was PBMCs or T cells enriched from blood (not recorded which). J is TRBJ2-1 and V is TRBV28, with TRBD2 identical over 10 bases. The CDR3 region is CASSRPGLAEGNEQFF. DNA for the CDR3: TGTGCCAGCAGTCGTCCCGGACTAGCGGAGGGGAATGAGCAGTTCTTC.